In its sample, the clone carrying this T cell receptor (beta chain) was seen many times. Its antigen is unknown. This sample is drawn from a study of neurological immune-mediated disorders. Across the whole study: The disease course was relapsing-remitting in approximately 30 and secondary progressive in about 9% of the 34 multiple sclerosis patients.

The method for making cDNA was 5'RACE, and it used 10-nucleotide random UMIs. TCRdb re-called the 5' RACE reads through MiXCR, storing one row per CDR3 protein. The profile shows fewer than 85,000 distinct CDR3 sequences, approximately 4.6% of them singletons. This CDR3 has 17 amino acids. Germline V gene sequence: CDR1 KGHDR, CDR2 SFDVKD. The V and J ends lost 3 bases and 0 bases respectively, with 14 bases between them. Sample time point: longitudinal time-point 3. Unsorted libraries were prepared from 2 million PBMCs held at -80 C. Overall study findings and caveats: Phylogenetic grouping assigned the repertoires of 18 of 34 multiple sclerosis patients to a single cluster of related CDR3 sequences. This cluster may be a repertoire-level signature.

The chain links TRBV24-1 to TRBJ2-1, with D unclear. This TCR was sampled from a woman aged 60-75 years with multiple sclerosis. Sequenced input: PBMCs. This chain's CDR3 is CATSDPRQRSSYNEQFF. The DNA for the CDR3 is TGTGCCACCAGTGATCCGAGACAAAGGAGCTCCTACAATGAGCAGTTCTTC.